The 5 T cell receptor beta chains below come from one sample, sequenced in a study of blood T cell repertoires in COVID-19. Assay: immunoSEQ multiplex PCR; the TCRdb copy retains only in-frame clones and omits some. The data show about 180,000 clones, with 70% to 90% seen just once and nearly 2.5% held by the top ten. The sample consisted of peripheral blood. Receptors originate from a man aged 35 to 55 with active or convalescent COVID-19.

V is TRBV3-1 (or the pseudogene TRBV3-2) and J is TRBJ1-1; no clear D gene. Trimming removed 2 bases from V and 5 bases from J, with 3 bases in between. The CDR3 has 11 amino acids. CDR1 LGHDT and CDR2 YNNKEL come from the germline V gene (reference sequence). CDR3 sequence (DNA): TGTGCCAGCAGCCAAACAACTGAAGCTTTCTTT. Its protein is CASSQTTEAFF.

This chain joins TRBV2 and TRBJ1-1; 9 bases fit TRBD1. Germline CDR1 SNHLY, CDR2 FYNNEI. This CDR3 region has 16 residues. The V segment lost 5 bases and the J segment 1 base; nucleotides outside the gene matches: 8. The CDR3 sequence: CASSPRQGESNTEAFF. Written as DNA, the CDR3 is TGTGCCAGCAGTCCCAGACAGGGGGAGTCGAACACTGAAGCTTTCTTT.

The chain carries TRBV29-1 and TRBJ1-4, with D unresolved. The CDR3 covers 13 residues. Germline V CDR1 and CDR2: SQVTM, ANQGSEA. Trimming removed 7 bases at V and 0 bases at J, with 9 bases between. The CDR3 is CSALVTTNEKLFF. Here the CDR3 DNA reads TGCAGCGCCCTTGTTACAACTAATGAAAAACTGTTTTTT.

This clone appeared a single time. The V call is TRBV5-6, the J call TRBJ2-1, with 12 bases that match TRBD2. This CDR3 has 16 amino acids. The germline gives CDR1 SGHDT, CDR2 YYEEEE. With V trimmed by 3 bases and J by 6 bases, 7 bases remained unmatched. CDR3 DNA sequence: TGTGCCAGCAGCTACCTAGCGGGGGGGCGAGGCAATGAGCAGTTCTTC. This codes for CASSYLAGGRGNEQFF.

The chain joins TRBV9 to TRBJ1-4; a possible D gene is TRBD1 (5 bases). The V gene lost 4 bases and the J gene lost 8 bases, with 12 bases spanning the gap. This CDR3 has 13 amino acids. Germline lookup yields CDR1 SGDLS and CDR2 YYNGEE. The CDR3 reads CASSRQPAEKLFF. CDR3 nucleotides: TGTGCCAGCAGCCGACAGCCGGCAGAAAAACTGTTTTTT.